This record looks at one T cell receptor (beta chain) sequence and its context. Per the germline V gene, CDR1 is MNHEY and CDR2 is SMNVEV (reference sequence). The CDR3 covers 16 residues. The ends were cut back, 7 bases at V and 0 bases at J, with 13 bases in the middle. This sample was included in a study of blood T cell repertoires in COVID-19. Repertoires were generated with immunoSEQ multiplex PCR, while TCRdb's copy carries only in-frame clones and drops some. This sample has around 250,000 clones; approximately 84% occur once, and the top ten carry around 6.3%. The rearrangement joins TRBV27 to TRBJ1-6, with D unclear. This clonotype originated in a woman aged 50 to 60 who had been exposed to COVID-19. The sequencing sample was made of PBMCs or T cells enriched from blood (not recorded which). The CDR3 spells CASMVSRGSYNSPLHF. CDR3 DNA sequence: TGTGCCAGCATGGTTTCCCGCGGCTCCTATAATTCACCCCTCCACTTT.